The 23 T cell receptor beta chains below come from one sample, sequenced in a study of shared clonotypes between healthy human individuals. The assay was immunoSEQ multiplex PCR, and TCRdb's table has in-frame clones only and misses some. The table lists 2,500,000 or so clones, 90% to 95% of them singletons. Sequences were obtained from naive CD4+ T cells sorted from blood. Subset noted: CD45RA+ positively selected. All receptors come from a man younger than 30 in good health.

The rearrangement links TRBV30 to TRBJ1-1; D gene ambiguous. The CDR3 extends over 13 amino acids. CDR1 is GTSNPN, CDR2 SVGIG, per germline (reference sequence). V dropped 5 bases and J dropped 1 base, with 11 bases sitting between them. The chain's CDR3 is CAWDRVQNTEAFF. The DNA of the CDR3 is TGTGCCTGGGATAGGGTCCAGAACACTGAAGCTTTCTTT.

This clone was detected a few times. The V and J genes are TRBV6-1 and TRBJ1-6; 10 bases line up with TRBD1. The CDR3 consists of 15 residues. The trim removed 6 bases at V and 5 bases at J, leaving 4 bases unmatched. The germline V gene encodes CDR1 MNHNS and CDR2 SASEGT. The CDR3: CASRLGQGNNSPLHF. The CDR3 region has the DNA TGTGCCAGCAGGTTGGGACAGGGGAATAATTCACCCCTCCACTTT.

The J gene is TRBJ1-1, the V gene TRBV5-1, with a weak D call TRBD1 (6 bases). V was cut by 7 bases and J by 12 bases, with 22 bases left in between. Germline lookup yields CDR1 SGHRS and CDR2 YFSETQ. The CDR3 consists of 13 residues. CDR3 in DNA: TGCGCCAGCCAACAAGACAGGCCGGGTGTACCTTTCTTT. It encodes CASQQDRPGVPFF.

J is TRBJ1-3 and V is TRBV9, with 8 bases that match TRBD1. With 3 bases clipped from V and 0 bases from J, the junction kept 2 bases outside the gene matches. The CDR3 has 15 amino acids. Germline lookup yields CDR1 SGDLS and CDR2 YYNGEE. The CDR3 coding sequence is TGTGCCAGCAGCGGGACAGGGTACTCTGGAAACACCATATATTTT. Its protein is CASSGTGYSGNTIYF.

The chain uses TRBV5-1 and TRBJ1-2; 7 bases fit TRBD1. The junction had 13 bases not matched to a gene; V was cut back by 4 bases and J by 7 bases. CDR3 length: 15 residues. The germline gives CDR1 SGHRS, CDR2 YFSETQ. CDR3 DNA sequence: TGCGCCAGCAGCCAAGGTGACAGGGACTTTCTTGGCTACACCTTC. Its protein product is CASSQGDRDFLGYTF.

The chain recombines TRBV6-1 with TRBJ2-7; TRBD1 might be the D (5 bases). The CDR3 is 15 residues long. The V gene lost 0 bases and the J gene lost 3 bases, with 12 bases spanning the gap. From germline, CDR1 is MNHNS and CDR2 SASEGT. CDR3 DNA: TGTGCCAGCAGTGAAGCGGGGCTGAAATACTACGAGCAGTACTTC. Its translation: CASSEAGLKYYEQYF.

The rearrangement links TRBV7-2 to TRBJ1-1; 7 bases agree with TRBD1. Unmatched junction bases numbered 8, after V lost 3 bases and J lost 10 bases. The CDR3 extends over 13 amino acids. The germline V gene has CDR1 SGHTA and CDR2 FQGNSA. The DNA for the CDR3 is TGTGCCAGCAGCTTCCGAAAGGGGGCAGGAGCTTTCTTT. It translates to CASSFRKGAGAFF.

J is TRBJ2-1 and V is TRBV2; D is unclear. The V gene lost 6 bases and the J gene lost 9 bases, with 15 bases spanning the gap. The CDR3 has 13 amino acids. Germline V gene data show CDR1 as SNHLY and CDR2 as FYNNEI. This CDR3 is CASRKVAPPEQFF. The CDR3 bases are TGTGCCAGCAGGAAGGTGGCTCCGCCTGAGCAGTTCTTC.

This rearrangement joins TRBV7-2 to TRBJ2-5; 11 bases align to TRBD2. Germline CDR1 SGHTA, CDR2 FQGNSA. The CDR3 runs to 15 residues. The V and J ends lost 1 base and 7 bases, in that order; junction bases with no gene match: 5. For the CDR3, the DNA is TGTGCCAGCAGCTTAGATAGCGGGAGGGCCGGGACCCAGTACTTC. It specifies CASSLDSGRAGTQYF.

The chain carries TRBV2 and TRBJ2-3, with 8 bases fitting TRBD2. Germline values: CDR1 SNHLY, CDR2 FYNNEI. CDR3 length: 18 residues. With 6 bases clipped from V and 2 bases from J, the junction kept 16 bases outside the gene matches. The CDR3 is CASSGTRGAGANTDTQYF. The CDR3 region has the DNA TGTGCCAGCAGCGGGACCCGGGGAGCGGGGGCGAACACAGATACGCAGTATTTT. The whole variable domain, remainder taken from reference TRBV2 and TRBJ2-3, is EPEVTQTPSHQVTQMGQEVILRCVPISNHLYFYWYRQILGQKVEFLVSFYNNEISEKSEIFDDQFSVERPDGSNFTLKIRSTKLEDSAMYFCASSGTRGAGANTDTQYFGPGTRLTVL.

The rearrangement links TRBV7-9 to TRBJ2-2; D might be TRBD2 (6 bases). V gave up 6 bases and J gave up 5 bases, with 13 bases separating them. The CDR3 is 14 amino acids. Germline V gene sequence: CDR1 SEHNR, CDR2 FQNEAQ (reference sequence). CDR3 loop: CASSPSVVTGELFF. The DNA of the CDR3 is TGTGCCAGCAGTCCTAGCGTCGTGACCGGGGAGCTGTTTTTT.

The chain is built from TRBV5-4 and TRBJ2-1, with TRBD2 matching 9 bases. This CDR3 is built from 17 residues. Germline V gene data show CDR1 as SGHNT and CDR2 as YYREEE (reference sequence). The ends lost 5 bases at V and 7 bases at J; junction bases unmatched: 16. CDR3 in DNA: TGTGCCAGCAGTCCCCTTCCGGGACTAGCAGTGGGGAATGAGCAGTTCTTC. This encodes CASSPLPGLAVGNEQFF.

The chain carries TRBV4-1 and TRBJ2-3, with 9 positions matching TRBD1. V lost 3 bases and J lost 4; bases outside the gene matches: 11. Germline V gene data show CDR1 as MGHRA and CDR2 as YSYEKL. This CDR3 is 17 amino acids long. The CDR3: CASSQPQGAVPPDTQYF. For the CDR3, the DNA is TGCGCCAGCAGCCAGCCACAGGGGGCGGTCCCCCCAGATACGCAGTATTTT.

This chain connects TRBV5-6 to TRBJ1-5, with TRBD1 matching over 9 bases. This CDR3 is built from 16 residues. Germline V gives CDR1 SGHDT, CDR2 YYEEEE. V was pared by 4 bases and J by 0 bases, with 5 bases of the junction left unmatched. This CDR3 is CASSTGQGDSNQPQHF. DNA of the CDR3: TGTGCCAGCAGCACGGGACAGGGAGATAGCAATCAGCCCCAGCATTTT. Complete variable domain (other parts from reference TRBV5-6 and TRBJ1-5): DAGVTQSPTHLIKTRGQQVTLRCSPKSGHDTVSWYQQALGQGPQFIFQYYEEEERQRGNFPDRFSGHQFPNYSSELNVNALLLGDSALYLCASSTGQGDSNQPQHFGDGTRLSIL.

The gene calls are TRBV7-9 and TRBJ2-3, with TRBD2 matching 9 bases. With V trimmed by 3 bases and J by 4 bases, 5 bases remained unmatched. Germline V gene data show CDR1 as SEHNR and CDR2 as FQNEAQ (reference sequence). The CDR3 contains 15 residues. The CDR3 nucleotides read TGTGCCAGCAGCTTTGCGGGGGGGAGCTCAGATACGCAGTATTTT. Protein sequence: CASSFAGGSSDTQYF. The whole variable domain, remainder taken from reference TRBV7-9 and TRBJ2-3, is DTGVSQNPRHKITKRGQNVTFRCDPISEHNRLYWYRQTLGQGPEFLTYFQNEAQLEKSRLLSDRFSAERPKGSFSTLEIQRTEQGDSAMYLCASSFAGGSSDTQYFGPGTRLTVL.

The genes are TRBV30 and TRBJ2-5; tentatively, D is TRBD1 (5 bases). The CDR3 runs 11 residues. CDR1 and CDR2 from the germline V gene are GTSNPN and SVGIG (reference sequence). The V and J ends lost 8 bases and 4 bases respectively, with 11 bases between them. The CDR3 reads CAGRDGETQYF. Written as DNA, the CDR3 is TGTGCCGGCAGGGATGGAGAGACCCAGTACTTC.

This chain connects TRBV7-9 to TRBJ1-4; 9 positions match TRBD1. J lost 7 bases, V lost 8 bases, and 8 bases had no gene match. Per germline, CDR1 SEHNR and CDR2 FQNEAQ (reference sequence). The length of the CDR3 is 14 residues. The CDR3 protein is CASFQTGGSEKLFF. The CDR3 DNA sequence: TGTGCCAGCTTCCAGACAGGGGGTTCTGAAAAACTGTTTTTT.

The rearrangement uses TRBV5-1 and TRBJ1-2; 10 bases are a match to TRBD1. This CDR3 is 16 amino acids long. Trimming cost V 4 bases and J 8 bases; bases outside gene matches: 14. Germline V gene sequence: CDR1 SGHRS, CDR2 YFSETQ. In DNA, the CDR3 is TGCGCCAGCAGCCCCCAAGAGACAGGGGGCGATGACGGCTACACCTTC. Encoded protein: CASSPQETGGDDGYTF.

The chain links TRBV11-3 to TRBJ2-5; D is unclear. The J call could be wrong; TRBJ2-7 is a better fit for the DNA end. The germline gives CDR1 SGHNT, CDR2 YENEEA. The CDR3 is 13 residues long. This CDR3 is CASSFGPQYEQYF. The DNA of the CDR3 is TGTGCCAGCAGCTTCGGGCCGCAATACGAGCAGTACTTC.

This clone was counted once. The same CDR3 also results from other DNA sequences found in this sample. The chain is built from TRBV29-1 and TRBJ2-5; D is ambiguous. Trimming shortened V by 6 bases and J by 4 bases, and 6 bases separated the two germline ends. CDR3 length: 10 amino acids. Per the germline V gene, CDR1 is SQVTM and CDR2 is ANQGSEA. The CDR3 region has the DNA TGCAGCGTCGGAGTAGAGACCCAGTACTTC. Its protein product is CSVGVETQYF.

J is TRBJ2-7 and V is TRBV29-1; TRBD1 is a possible D gene (5 bases). Germline-derived CDR1 and CDR2 are SQVTM and ANQGSEA. The V and J ends lost 4 bases and 2 bases respectively, with 12 bases between them. CDR3 length: 13 amino acids. In DNA, the CDR3 is TGCAGCGTTGCCGAGGTAGGGGCCTACGAGCAGTACTTC. This codes for CSVAEVGAYEQYF.

The chain recombines TRBV2 with TRBJ1-1; no firm D call. Germline-derived CDR1 and CDR2 are SNHLY and FYNNEI. V was shortened by 1 base and J by 1 base, with 7 bases between the two germline ends. The CDR3 totals 14 residues. CDR3 sequence reads: CASSEEEGNTEAFF. The CDR3 nucleotides are TGTGCCAGCAGTGAAGAGGAGGGGAACACTGAAGCTTTCTTT.

The genes are TRBV11-2 and TRBJ2-5; maybe TRBD2 (5 bases). The CDR3 totals 15 residues. V dropped 4 bases and J dropped 4 bases, with 16 bases sitting between them. Germline loops: CDR1 SGHAT, CDR2 FQNNGV. The CDR3, as DNA: TGTGCCAGCAGCTCCGACGGGGAAAGAGGAGAGACCCAGTACTTC. It encodes CASSSDGERGETQYF. Supplemented by reference TRBV11-2 and TRBJ2-5, the full variable domain reads EAGVAQSPRYKIIEKRQSVAFWCNPISGHATLYWYQQILGQGPKLLIQFQNNGVVDDSQLPKDRFSAERLKGVDSTLKIQPAKLEDSAVYLCASSSDGERGETQYFGPGTRLLVL.